This is a list of T cell receptor beta chains from one sample in a study of cytomegalovirus exposure and HLA in healthy donors. The assay was immunoSEQ multiplex PCR, and TCRdb's table has in-frame clones only and misses some. The table has about 140,000 clones, roughly two thirds seen once. The sequenced material came from PBMCs. The receptors here all came from a woman in her thirties or forties in good health and CMV-seronegative. Each CDR3 is given with its conserved first and last residue. D genes are given only for firm matches. The listing skips clone size in some rows; elsewhere it reads once, few, many or a size class.

CDR3	DNA	J	D	V	size
CASSRRGQGYQPQHF	TGTGCCAGCAGCCGCCGGGGACAGGGGTATCAGCCCCAGCATTTT	TRBJ1-5	TRBD1	TRBV5-6	-
CASSLDSRLNLNTEAFF	TGCGCCAGCAGCTTGGACAGTCGGCTAAATCTAAACACTGAAGCTTTCTTT	TRBJ1-1	-	TRBV5-1	-
CASSRSNTEAFF	TGTGCCAGCAGCAGGAGTAACACTGAAGCTTTCTTT	TRBJ1-1	-	TRBV7-9	-
CASSQAPTGTKGGELFF	TGCGCCAGCAGCCAAGCCCCTACAGGGACTAAAGGCGGGGAGCTGTTTTTT	TRBJ2-2	-	TRBV4-1	-
CASSHRAGGASGGNNEQFF	TGCGCCAGCAGCCACCGCGCGGGAGGGGCTAGCGGGGGGAACAATGAGCAGTTCTTC	TRBJ2-1	TRBD2	TRBV4-3	once
CSAHRGRETQYF	TGCAGCGCCCACAGGGGGCGAGAGACCCAGTACTTC	TRBJ2-5	TRBD1	TRBV29-1	-
CASSSFTSGGYNEQFF	TGTGCCAGCAGTTCTTTTACTAGCGGGGGGTACAATGAGCAGTTCTTC	TRBJ2-1	TRBD2	TRBV6-5	-
CASSLSGANYGYTF	TGTGCCAGCAGCCTCTCGGGAGCTAACTATGGCTACACCTTC	TRBJ1-2	-	TRBV6-1	-
CASSYSGQYNEQFF	TGTGCCAGCAGTTACTCGGGCCAATACAATGAGCAGTTCTTC	TRBJ2-1	-	TRBV6-5	few
CSVEDELAGGSSTDTQYF	TGCAGCGTTGAAGATGAACTAGCGGGGGGAAGTAGCACAGATACGCAGTATTTT	TRBJ2-3	TRBD2	TRBV29-1	-
CASSSTGWGTEAFF	TGTGCCAGCAGTTCGACAGGGTGGGGCACTGAAGCTTTCTTT	TRBJ1-1	TRBD1	TRBV6-6	-
CSVAVRVWSGYTF	TGCAGCGTTGCGGTCAGGGTGTGGAGTGGCTACACCTTC	TRBJ1-2	-	TRBV29-1	once
CASSPGTGFPEAFF	TGTGCCAGCAGTCCCGGGACAGGGTTCCCTGAAGCTTTCTTT	TRBJ1-1	TRBD1	TRBV6-6	-
CASSLAGVRGGYTF	TGTGCCAGCAGCTTAGCAGGGGTAAGAGGTGGCTACACCTTC	TRBJ1-2	-	TRBV7-2	-
CASSPSQGNTIYF	TGTGCCAGCAGTCCCTCACAGGGAAACACCATATATTTT	TRBJ1-3	-	TRBV6-5	-
CASSTEAGNQPQHF	TGTGCCAGTAGCACTGAGGCAGGCAATCAGCCCCAGCATTTT	TRBJ1-5	-	TRBV19	-
CSSSLGGLKNTEAFF	TGTTCCAGCAGCTTAGGGGGGCTCAAAAACACTGAAGCTTTCTTT	TRBJ1-1	-	TRBV7-9	-
CASSTGDGANVLTF	TGCGCCAGCAGCACAGGCGATGGGGCCAACGTCCTGACTTTC	TRBJ2-6	-	TRBV5-1	few
CASSPQGGEQPQHF	TGTGCCAGCAGTCCACAGGGGGGTGAACAGCCCCAGCATTTT	TRBJ1-5	TRBD1	TRBV27	-
CASSEATSVGGEQFF	TGTGCCAGCAGTGAAGCAACTAGCGTTGGGGGTGAGCAGTTCTTC	TRBJ2-1	TRBD2	TRBV6-1	-
CASRPDRARTEAFF	TGTGCCAGCAGGCCTGACAGGGCGAGGACTGAAGCTTTCTTT	TRBJ1-1	TRBD1	TRBV13	-
CASSHPTGGLSGANVLTF	TGCGCCAGCAGCCATCCGACAGGGGGCCTCTCTGGGGCCAACGTCCTGACTTTC	TRBJ2-6	TRBD1	TRBV4-1	-
CATSPDMNTEAFF	TGTGCCACCAGCCCCGACATGAACACTGAAGCTTTCTTT	TRBJ1-1	-	TRBV15	-
CASSLTGRLGNTIYF	TGTGCCAGCAGTTTAACAGGAAGGTTGGGAAACACCATATATTTT	TRBJ1-3	-	TRBV28	-